One and the same sample provided the 16 T cell receptor beta chains below, sequenced in a study of graft-versus-host responses after intestinal transplantation. The antigens for these receptors are not known. The protocol was immunoSEQ multiplex PCR, while the TCRdb copy is restricted to in-frame clones and leaves out a portion. The sample lists 100,000 or so clones; approximately 94% were seen once. The sequences come from unstimulated CD8+ T cells sorted from spleen or lymph node cells, collected before intestinal transplant. All receptors derive from a human donor who received an intestinal transplant.

This sequence joins TRBV7-9 and TRBJ2-3; D possibly corresponds to TRBD2 (5 bases). The CDR3 covers 15 residues. Trimming shortened V by 2 bases and J by 5 bases, and 14 bases separated the two germline ends. Germline V gives CDR1 SEHNR, CDR2 FQNEAQ (reference sequence). The CDR3 DNA follows: TGTGCCAGCAGCTTAAGCGGCCCGAGGTTAGATACGCAGTATTTT. Translation gives CASSLSGPRLDTQYF. Combining the CDR3 with reference TRBV7-9 and TRBJ2-3 gives the whole variable domain DTGVSQNPRHKITKRGQNVTFRCDPISEHNRLYWYRQTLGQGPEFLTYFQNEAQLEKSRLLSDRFSAERPKGSFSTLEIQRTEQGDSAMYLCASSLSGPRLDTQYFGPGTRLTVL.

This rearrangement joins TRBV5-1 to TRBJ1-1; no firm D call. Germline values: CDR1 SGHRS, CDR2 YFSETQ. Trimming stripped 0 bases from V and 1 base from J, with 10 bases between. This CDR3 is built from 15 residues. The CDR3: CASSLGEVANTEAFF. The CDR3 DNA reads TGCGCCAGCAGCTTGGGGGAGGTGGCGAACACTGAAGCTTTCTTT. The variable domain in full, with the rest retrieved from reference TRBV5-1 and TRBJ1-1, is KAGVTQTPRYLIKTRGQQVTLSCSPISGHRSVSWYQQTPGQGLQFLFEYFSETQRNKGNFPGRFSGRQFSNSRSEMNVSTLELGDSALYLCASSLGEVANTEAFFGQGTRLTVV.

The chain uses TRBV7-8 and TRBJ2-2, with D perhaps matching TRBD2 (5 bases). Germline CDR1 is SGHVS and CDR2 is FQNEAQ. V was shortened by 0 bases and J by 5 bases, with 10 bases between the two germline ends. There are 15 residues in the CDR3. The CDR3 sequence: CASSLARGVTGELFF. In nucleotides, the CDR3 is TGTGCCAGCAGCTTAGCTCGGGGAGTAACCGGGGAGCTGTTTTTT.

Written as DNA, the CDR3 is TGTGCCAGCAGATCGGGCCGACAGGGGAGCACAGATACGCAGTATTTT. Amino acid sequence: CASRSGRQGSTDTQYF. V usage is TRBV2 and J usage is TRBJ2-3, with TRBD1 matching 8 bases. V shed 6 bases and J 0 bases; nucleotides not matched to a gene: 8. There are 16 residues in the CDR3. Looked up from germline, CDR1 is SNHLY and CDR2 is FYNNEI.

This sequence joins TRBV9 and TRBJ2-1, with D maybe TRBD1 (5 bases). The CDR3 consists of 15 residues. CDR1 and CDR2 (germline): SGDLS, YYNGEE. V lost 4 bases and J lost 9, with 20 bases in between. CDR3 region: CASSTPRRGGAEQFF. CDR3 DNA: TGTGCCAGCAGCACCCCTAGAAGGGGTGGCGCTGAGCAGTTCTTC.

The V gene is TRBV27, the J gene TRBJ1-5, with a tentative D call TRBD1 (5 bases). The V end lost 7 bases, the J end lost 7 bases, and 14 bases lay between the germline ends. The CDR3 sequence is 13 residues long. The V gene's germline CDR1 is MNHEY and CDR2 SMNVEV (reference sequence). CDR3 protein: CASNLIGGQPQHF. DNA of the CDR3: TGTGCCAGCAACCTAATCGGGGGGCAGCCCCAGCATTTT.

The chain joins TRBV4-3 to TRBJ2-3; a possible D gene is TRBD2 (6 bases). V was clipped by 0 bases and J by 0 bases, with 10 bases between them. The CDR3 is 16 amino acids. Germline assignment: CDR1 LGHNA and CDR2 YSLEER. The CDR3 DNA reads as TGCGCCAGCAGCCAAGATCGGGGGTTTAGCACAGATACGCAGTATTTT. Translating it yields CASSQDRGFSTDTQYF.

V and J are TRBV19 and TRBJ2-7; 9 positions match TRBD1. Per the germline V gene, CDR1 is LNHDA and CDR2 is SQIVND (reference sequence). The CDR3 length is 14 residues. The ends lost 5 bases at V and 5 bases at J; junction bases unmatched: 7. In DNA, the CDR3 is TGTGCCAGTAGTCCACGACAGGGGGACAACGAGCAGTACTTC. Translating it yields CASSPRQGDNEQYF.

The rearrangement links TRBV13 to TRBJ2-5; TRBD2 might be the D (6 bases). The germline V gene encodes CDR1 PRHDT and CDR2 FYEKMQ (reference sequence). V lost 3 bases and J 6 bases, leaving 14 bases between the germline ends. The length of the CDR3 is 14 residues. The CDR3 protein is CASSFGGSGQTQYF. For the CDR3, the DNA is TGTGCCAGCAGCTTCGGAGGGTCGGGCCAGACCCAGTACTTC.

V usage is TRBV9 and J usage is TRBJ2-3; 7 bases are shared with TRBD2. The CDR3 covers 15 residues. Losses at the gene ends were 7 bases for V and 0 bases for J; bases not matched to a gene: 8. Germline V gene data show CDR1 as SGDLS and CDR2 as YYNGEE. The CDR3 coding sequence is TGTGCCAGCGGACCGAGCGGGGCTAGCACAGATACGCAGTATTTT. Protein sequence: CASGPSGASTDTQYF.

CDR3 sequence (DNA): TGTGCCAGCAGTTTAAGCAGGGCGGACGAGCAGTACTTC. Its translation is CASSLSRADEQYF. The chain joins TRBV6-5 to TRBJ2-7; a possible D gene is TRBD1 (5 bases). The CDR3 length is 13 residues. Germline CDR1 and CDR2: MNHEY and SVGAGI. Trimming removed 4 bases from V and 5 bases from J, with 12 bases in between.

The rearrangement uses TRBV13 and TRBJ1-1; 7 nucleotides match TRBD1. The V gene's germline CDR1 is PRHDT and CDR2 FYEKMQ (reference sequence). The junction had 12 bases not matched to a gene; V was cut back by 5 bases and J by 0 bases. This CDR3 is built from 17 residues. The CDR3, as DNA: TGTGCCAGCAGCCCAAAGGGACAGAGGGGCATGAACACTGAAGCTTTCTTT. Encoded protein: CASSPKGQRGMNTEAFF.

The J gene is TRBJ1-2, the V gene TRBV7-9, with D possibly TRBD1 on 5 matching bases. V lost 4 bases to trimming and J lost 3 bases, with 12 bases between them. CDR1 SEHNR and CDR2 FQNEAQ come from the germline V gene (reference sequence). The CDR3 covers 14 residues. CDR3 DNA sequence: TGTGCCAGCAGCTCCGGGGGGACTGACTATGGCTACACCTTC. This translates into CASSSGGTDYGYTF.

The chain combines TRBV27 with TRBJ1-2; D is unclear. Germline V gene lookup returns CDR1 MNHEY and CDR2 SMNVEV (reference sequence). CDR3 length: 13 residues. The ends were cut back, 2 bases at V and 4 bases at J, with 8 bases in the middle. CDR3 nucleotide sequence: TGTGCCAGCAGTTTAGGCGGCACCTATGGCTACACCTTC. Translation gives CASSLGGTYGYTF.

V and J are TRBV30 and TRBJ1-4; the D is unclear. V was shortened by 0 bases and J by 7 bases, with 6 bases between the two germline ends. There are 12 residues in the CDR3. From germline, CDR1 is GTSNPN and CDR2 SVGIG (reference sequence). CDR3 in DNA: TGTGCCTGGAGTGTACTAGGTGAAAAACTGTTTTTT. This sequence encodes CAWSVLGEKLFF.

The J gene is TRBJ2-3, the V gene TRBV19; D might be TRBD2 (6 bases). CDR1 and CDR2 from the germline V gene are LNHDA and SQIVND (reference sequence). V was shortened by 3 bases and J by 5 bases, with 9 bases between the two germline ends. This CDR3 has 13 amino acids. The CDR3 nucleotides are TGTGCCAGTAGTATCTCCGGGAGAGATACGCAGTATTTT. It specifies CASSISGRDTQYF.